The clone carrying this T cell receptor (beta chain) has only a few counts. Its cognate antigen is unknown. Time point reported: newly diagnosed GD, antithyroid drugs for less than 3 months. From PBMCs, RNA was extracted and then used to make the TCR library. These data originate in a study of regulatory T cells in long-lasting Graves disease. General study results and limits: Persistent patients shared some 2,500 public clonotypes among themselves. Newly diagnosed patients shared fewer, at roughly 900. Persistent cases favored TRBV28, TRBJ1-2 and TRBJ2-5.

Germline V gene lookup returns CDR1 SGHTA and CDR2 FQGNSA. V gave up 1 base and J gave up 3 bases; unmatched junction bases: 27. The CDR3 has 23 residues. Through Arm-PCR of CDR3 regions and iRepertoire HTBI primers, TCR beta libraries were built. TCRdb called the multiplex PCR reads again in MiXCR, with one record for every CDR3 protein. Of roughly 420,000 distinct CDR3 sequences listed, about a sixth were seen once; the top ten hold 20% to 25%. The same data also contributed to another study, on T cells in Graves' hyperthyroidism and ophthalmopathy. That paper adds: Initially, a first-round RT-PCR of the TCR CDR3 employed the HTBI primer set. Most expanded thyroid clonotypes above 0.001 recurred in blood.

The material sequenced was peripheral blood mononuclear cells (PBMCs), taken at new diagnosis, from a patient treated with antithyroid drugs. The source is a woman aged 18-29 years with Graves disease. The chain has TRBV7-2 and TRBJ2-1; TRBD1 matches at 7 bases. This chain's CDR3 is CASSLGQGLLISPANTYYNEQFF. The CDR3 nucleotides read TGTGCCAGCAGCTTAGGACAGGGTTTACTTATTTCGCCGGCGAACACCTACTACAATGAGCAGTTCTTC.